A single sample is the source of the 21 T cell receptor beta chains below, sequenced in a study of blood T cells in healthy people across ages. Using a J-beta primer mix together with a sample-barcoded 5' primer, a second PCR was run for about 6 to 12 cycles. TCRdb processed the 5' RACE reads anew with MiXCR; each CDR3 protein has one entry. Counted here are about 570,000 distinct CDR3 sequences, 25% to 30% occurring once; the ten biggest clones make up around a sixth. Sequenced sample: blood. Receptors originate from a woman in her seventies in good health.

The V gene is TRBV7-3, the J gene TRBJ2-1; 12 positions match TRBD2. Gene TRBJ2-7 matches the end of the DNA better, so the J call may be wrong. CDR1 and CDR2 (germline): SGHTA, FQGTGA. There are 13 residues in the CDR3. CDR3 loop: CASSPSGGEEQYF. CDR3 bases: TGTGCCAGCAGCCCTAGCGGGGGGGAAGAGCAGTACTTC.

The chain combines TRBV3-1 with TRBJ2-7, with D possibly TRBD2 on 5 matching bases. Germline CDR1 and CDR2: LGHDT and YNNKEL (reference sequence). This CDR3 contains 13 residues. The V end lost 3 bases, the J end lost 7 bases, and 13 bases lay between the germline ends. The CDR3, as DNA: TGTGCCAGCAGCCACCTGGACTTGACAGAGCAGTACTTC. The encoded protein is CASSHLDLTEQYF.

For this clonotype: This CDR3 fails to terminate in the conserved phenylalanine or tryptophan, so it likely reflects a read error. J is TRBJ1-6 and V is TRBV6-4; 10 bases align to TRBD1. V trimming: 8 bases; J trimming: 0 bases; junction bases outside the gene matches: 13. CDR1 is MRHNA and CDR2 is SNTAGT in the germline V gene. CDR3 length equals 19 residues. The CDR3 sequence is CASLGTGATSSSYNSPLHL. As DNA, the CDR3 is TGTGCCAGCCTAGGGACAGGGGCCACTTCCAGCTCCTATAATTCACCCCTCCACCTT.

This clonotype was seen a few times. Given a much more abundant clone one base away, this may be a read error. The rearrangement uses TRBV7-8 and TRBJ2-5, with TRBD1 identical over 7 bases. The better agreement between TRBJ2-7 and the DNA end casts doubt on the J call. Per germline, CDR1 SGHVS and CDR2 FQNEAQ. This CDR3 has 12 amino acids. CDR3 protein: CASSLQGDEQYF. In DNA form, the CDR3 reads TGTGCCAGCAGCTTACAGGGGGACGAGCAGTACTTC.

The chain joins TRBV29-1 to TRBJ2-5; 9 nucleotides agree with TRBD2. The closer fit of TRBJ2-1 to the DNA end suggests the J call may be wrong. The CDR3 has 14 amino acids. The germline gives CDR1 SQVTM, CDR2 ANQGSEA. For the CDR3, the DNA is TGCAGCGTTGACCCCAGCGGGGGGAATAATGAGCAGTTCTTC. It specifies CSVDPSGGNNEQFF.

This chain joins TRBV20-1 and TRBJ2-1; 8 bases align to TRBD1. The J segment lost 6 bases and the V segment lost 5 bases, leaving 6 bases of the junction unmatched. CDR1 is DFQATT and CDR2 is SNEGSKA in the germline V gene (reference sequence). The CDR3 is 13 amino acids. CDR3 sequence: CSALYTGGNEQFF. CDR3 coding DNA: TGCAGTGCTCTATATACAGGGGGCAATGAGCAGTTCTTC.

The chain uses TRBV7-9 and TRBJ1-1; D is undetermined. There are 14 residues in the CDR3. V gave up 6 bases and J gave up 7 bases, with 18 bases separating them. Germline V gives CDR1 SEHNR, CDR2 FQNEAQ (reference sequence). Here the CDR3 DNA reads TGTGCCAGCAGTAAAACCGGGTCCCCACTTGAAGCTTTCTTT. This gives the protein CASSKTGSPLEAFF. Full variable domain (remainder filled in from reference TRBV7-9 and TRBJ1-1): DTGVSQNPRHKITKRGQNVTFRCDPISEHNRLYWYRQTLGQGPEFLTYFQNEAQLEKSRLLSDRFSAERPKGSFSTLEIQRTEQGDSAMYLCASSKTGSPLEAFFGQGTRLTVV.

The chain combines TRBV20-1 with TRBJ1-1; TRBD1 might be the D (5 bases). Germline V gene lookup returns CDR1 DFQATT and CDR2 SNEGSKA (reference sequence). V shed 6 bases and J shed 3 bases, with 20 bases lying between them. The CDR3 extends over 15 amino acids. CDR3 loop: CSAPGGGSLDTEAFF. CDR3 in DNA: TGCAGTGCACCTGGGGGTGGCAGTTTGGACACTGAAGCTTTCTTT.

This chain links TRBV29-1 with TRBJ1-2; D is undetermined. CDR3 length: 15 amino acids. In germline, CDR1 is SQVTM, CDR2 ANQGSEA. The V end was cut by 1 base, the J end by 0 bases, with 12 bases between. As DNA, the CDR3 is TGCAGCGTTGAAGGGGCAAGTAAACCTAACTATGGCTACACCTTC. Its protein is CSVEGASKPNYGYTF.

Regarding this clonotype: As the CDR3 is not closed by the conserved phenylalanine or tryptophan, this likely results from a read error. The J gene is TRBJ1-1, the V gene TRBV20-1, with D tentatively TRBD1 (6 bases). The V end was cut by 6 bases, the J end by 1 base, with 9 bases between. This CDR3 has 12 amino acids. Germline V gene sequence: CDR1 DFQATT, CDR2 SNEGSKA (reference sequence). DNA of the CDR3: TGCAGTGCGCAGACAGGGAACACTGAAGCTTTCCTT. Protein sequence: CSAQTGNTEAFL.

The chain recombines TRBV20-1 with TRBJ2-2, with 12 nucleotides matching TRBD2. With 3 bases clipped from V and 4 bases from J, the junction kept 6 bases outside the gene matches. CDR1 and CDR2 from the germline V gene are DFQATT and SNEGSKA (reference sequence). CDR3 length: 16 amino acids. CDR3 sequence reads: CSARLAGGPGTGELFF. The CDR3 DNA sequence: TGCAGTGCTAGGCTAGCGGGGGGGCCGGGCACCGGGGAGCTGTTTTTT.

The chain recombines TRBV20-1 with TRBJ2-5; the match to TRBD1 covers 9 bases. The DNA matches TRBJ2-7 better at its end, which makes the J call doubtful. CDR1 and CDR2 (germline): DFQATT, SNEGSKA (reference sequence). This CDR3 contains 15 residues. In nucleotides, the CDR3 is TGCAGTGCTAGAGATAGACAGGGGGACTCGCACGAGCAGTACTTC. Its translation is CSARDRQGDSHEQYF.

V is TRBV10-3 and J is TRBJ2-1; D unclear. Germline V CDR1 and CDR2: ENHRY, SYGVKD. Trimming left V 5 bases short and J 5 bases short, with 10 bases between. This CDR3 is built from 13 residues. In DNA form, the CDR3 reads TGTGCCATCAGTCCCGGATTCGACAATGAGCAGTTCTTC. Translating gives CAISPGFDNEQFF.

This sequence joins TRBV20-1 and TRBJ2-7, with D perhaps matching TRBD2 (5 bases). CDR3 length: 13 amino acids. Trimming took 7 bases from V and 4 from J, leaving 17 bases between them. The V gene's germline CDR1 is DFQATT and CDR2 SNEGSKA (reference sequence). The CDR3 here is CSVESLSGYEQYF. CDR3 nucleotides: TGCAGTGTAGAGTCTTTATCGGGATACGAGCAGTACTTC.

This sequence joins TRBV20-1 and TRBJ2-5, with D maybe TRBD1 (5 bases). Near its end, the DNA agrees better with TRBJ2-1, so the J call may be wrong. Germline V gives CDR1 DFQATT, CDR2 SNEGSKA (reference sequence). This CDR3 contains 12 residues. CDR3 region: CSAVIRGDEQFF. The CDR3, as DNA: TGCAGTGCTGTGATAAGGGGCGATGAGCAGTTCTTC.

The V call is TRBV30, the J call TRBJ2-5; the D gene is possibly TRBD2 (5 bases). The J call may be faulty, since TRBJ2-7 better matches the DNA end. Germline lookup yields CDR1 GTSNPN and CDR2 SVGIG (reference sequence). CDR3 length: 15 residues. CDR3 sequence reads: CAWNRGASSFIEQYF. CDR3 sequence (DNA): TGTGCCTGGAATCGGGGTGCAAGTAGTTTCATCGAGCAGTACTTC.

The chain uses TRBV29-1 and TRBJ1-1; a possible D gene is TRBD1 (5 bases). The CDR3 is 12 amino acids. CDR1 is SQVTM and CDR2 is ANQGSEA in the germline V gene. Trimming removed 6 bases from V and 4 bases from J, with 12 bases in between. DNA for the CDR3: TGCAGCGTGGCCACGAGGGGCACTGAAGCTTTCTTT. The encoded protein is CSVATRGTEAFF.

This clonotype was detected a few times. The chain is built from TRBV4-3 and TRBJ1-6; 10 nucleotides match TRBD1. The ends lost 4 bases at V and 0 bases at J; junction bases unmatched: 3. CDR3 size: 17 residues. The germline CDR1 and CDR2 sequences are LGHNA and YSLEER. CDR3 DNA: TGCGCCAGCAGCCCACGACAGGGGGCCTCCTATAATTCACCCCTCCACTTT. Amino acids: CASSPRQGASYNSPLHF.

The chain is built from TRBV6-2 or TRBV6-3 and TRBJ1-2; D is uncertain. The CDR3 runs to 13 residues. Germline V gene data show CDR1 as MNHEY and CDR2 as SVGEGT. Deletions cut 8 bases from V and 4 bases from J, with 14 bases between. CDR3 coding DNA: TGTGCCAGCCAATCAACGAACCTCTATGGCTACACCTTC. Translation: CASQSTNLYGYTF.

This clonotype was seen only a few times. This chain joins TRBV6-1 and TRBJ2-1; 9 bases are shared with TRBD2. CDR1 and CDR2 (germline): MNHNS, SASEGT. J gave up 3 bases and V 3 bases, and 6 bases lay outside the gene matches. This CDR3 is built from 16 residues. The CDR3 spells CASSDPAGGIYNEQFF. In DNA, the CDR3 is TGTGCCAGCAGTGACCCAGCGGGGGGCATCTACAATGAGCAGTTCTTC.

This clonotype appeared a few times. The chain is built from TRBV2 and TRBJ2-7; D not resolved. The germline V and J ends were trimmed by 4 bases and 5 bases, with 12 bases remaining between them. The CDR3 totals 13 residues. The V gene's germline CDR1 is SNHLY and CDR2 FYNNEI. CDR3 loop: CASSVKGSHEQYF. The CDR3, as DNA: TGTGCCAGCAGTGTCAAGGGATCCCACGAGCAGTACTTC.